This TCR beta chain came from a study of control samples from healthy donors and cancer patients. Trimming took off 2 bases at V and 4 bases at J, with 24 bases between the two ends. CDR1 SEHNR and CDR2 FQNEAQ come from the germline V gene (reference sequence). CDR3 length: 18 residues. Clones were sequenced by immunoSEQ multiplex PCR, and TCRdb holds only the in-frame ones, with some missing. The table has fewer than 200,000 clones, roughly 93% seen once. The sample taken for sequencing was blood. V gene TRBV7-9 combines with J gene TRBJ2-7, with D tentatively TRBD2 (5 bases). The receptor was isolated from a woman aged 55-69 years in good health. The CDR3 sequence is CASSLIPGRGRVGYEQYF. In nucleotides, the CDR3 is TGTGCCAGCAGCTTAATCCCGGGCCGCGGGCGGGTTGGGTACGAGCAGTACTTC.